This T cell receptor (beta chain) originates from a study of blood T cell repertoires in COVID-19 (dated by TCRdb to the early 2020s). Context from the whole study: Samples covering the acute and convalescent phases of COVID-19 were provided by collaborators in the United States, Italy and Spain. The repertoires were released in a freely available public database meant as a resource for research on the immune response to SARS-CoV-2. A de-identified subject ID, COVID-19 status, age in years and sex were almost always included in the sample metadata. Where HLA class I and class II types were available, the types were taken from metadata supplied by the sample provider, not from assay-based typing. Samples were obtained from the ongoing ImmuneRACE study (first 160 participants) and from about 1,300 subjects provided by 6 global collaborators. The material from the prospective study consisted of cDNA or gDNA derived from T cells, B-cell-depleted T cells, or PBMCs. Subjects who had been exposed to COVID-19, were actively infected with it, or had recovered from it provided the deeply sampled blood TCRbeta repertoires that made up the dataset.

There are a few counts of this clone. Its antigen remains undetermined. No base quality values were provided; no much bigger clone lies one nucleotide off. TCRbeta CDR3 regions were amplified from genomic DNA by means of the immunoSEQ Assay, a bias-controlled multiplex PCR. The paper's data handling went like this. Nucleated cell counts per sample were estimated from amplification of reference gene primers within the assay. To quantify the absolute abundance of each unique TCRbeta CDR3 rearrangement, sequence reads were collapsed and filtered. For each sample, productive Simpson clonality was calculated as the square root of Simpson's diversity index over productive rearrangements. Held by TCRdb, this immuneACCESS table contains in-frame sequences only and omits some clones. Under half of the omission traces to an unresolved V gene where checked; the cause of the rest is unknown. The V and J calls and the clone size are those of that table, but D and trimming were determined from the DNA. A total of 200,000 to 300,000 clones appear in this sample, around nine tenths of them only once. The leading ten clones occupy about 3% of the sample.

Whole blood was collected in K2EDTA tubes by collaborating institutions according to the institutions' own protocols. For TCRbeta analysis, collaborators shipped samples as frozen whole blood, isolated PBMCs, or DNA extracted from either of those sample types. From the cysteine up to the phenylalanine, the CDR3 has a length of 21 residues. Left in the record is the CDR3 DNA by itself, 63 bases read in frame from the first base. Trimming takes 1 base from V and 1 base from J, and the germline ends sit 25 bases apart. CDR1 and CDR2 (SGHVS, FQNEAQ) derive from the germline V gene. Results the study describes overall, beyond this receptor: The amount of clinical and demographic metadata varied by source and participant and was provided uncurated.

In this chain, TRBV7-8 is recombined with TRBJ1-4, with TRBD1 as a weak D call on 6 bases. This receptor was taken from a man younger than 30 with active or convalescent COVID-19. Sequenced input: peripheral blood. The CDR3: CASSLEPPAAGLGGTNEKLFF. The sequenced DNA: TGTGCCAGCAGCTTAGAGCCTCCCGCGGCTGGGTTAGGGGGAACTAATGAAAAACTGTTTTTT.